The rows below give T cell receptor beta chains drawn from one sample of a study of cytomegalovirus exposure and HLA in healthy donors. TCRdb keeps only in-frame clones here, not all; method: immunoSEQ multiplex PCR. The repertoire holds 80,000 or so clones, with 77% as singletons. The sequenced material came from PBMCs. The receptor source for this set is a man aged 45-65 years in good health and CMV-seropositive. CDR3s leave out the opening cysteine and the closing phenylalanine or tryptophan.

15 | TRBJ2-3 | TRBV12-5 | ASGFFELLLSTDTQY
15 | TRBJ2-1 | TRBV5-4 | ASSLRWEASSYNEQF
14 | TRBJ1-5 | TRBV4-1 | ASSQGRGQRGQPQH
13 | TRBJ1-5 | TRBV21-1 | ASIQVSQGCQPQH
16 | TRBJ2-7 | TRBV10-3 | AISESAGTGGARYEQY
12 | TRBJ2-1 | TRBV6-5 | ASSESGSYNEQF
13 | TRBJ2-7 | TRBV27 | ASSLSGDTNYEQY
10 | TRBJ2-3 | TRBV2 | ASRTNTDTQY
13 | TRBJ2-1 | TRBV19 | ASSRSGTRWNEQF
10 | TRBJ1-2 | TRBV30 | AWAGGVGGYT
15 | TRBJ2-7 | TRBV27 | ASSPFMTSGRSYEQY
16 | TRBJ2-2 | TRBV12-5 | ASGLYRGRGVGTGELF
11 | TRBJ1-1 | TRBV9 | ASSGQGGPEAF
14 | TRBJ2-1 | TRBV9 | ASSVGLAFSYNEQF
12 | TRBJ2-7 | TRBV5-6 | ASSWGLAEYEQY
13 | TRBJ2-3 | TRBV19 | ASSNRGIGTDTQY
13 | TRBJ1-3 | TRBV5-1 | ASSSQGSSGNTIY
13 | TRBJ2-7 | TRBV5-4 | ASSLKGALAKEQY
13 | TRBJ2-1 | TRBV4-1 | ASSHDRQSYNEQF
14 | TRBJ2-2 | TRBV7-6 | ASSPGVAGRTGELF
8 | TRBJ1-1 | TRBV30 | ACVRAEAF
13 | TRBJ2-6 | TRBV7-8 | ASSHGESGANVLT
15 | TRBJ2-3 | TRBV30 | AWRWGGSFRPTDTQY
13 | TRBJ2-7 | TRBV6-1 | ASSEALDRGYEQY